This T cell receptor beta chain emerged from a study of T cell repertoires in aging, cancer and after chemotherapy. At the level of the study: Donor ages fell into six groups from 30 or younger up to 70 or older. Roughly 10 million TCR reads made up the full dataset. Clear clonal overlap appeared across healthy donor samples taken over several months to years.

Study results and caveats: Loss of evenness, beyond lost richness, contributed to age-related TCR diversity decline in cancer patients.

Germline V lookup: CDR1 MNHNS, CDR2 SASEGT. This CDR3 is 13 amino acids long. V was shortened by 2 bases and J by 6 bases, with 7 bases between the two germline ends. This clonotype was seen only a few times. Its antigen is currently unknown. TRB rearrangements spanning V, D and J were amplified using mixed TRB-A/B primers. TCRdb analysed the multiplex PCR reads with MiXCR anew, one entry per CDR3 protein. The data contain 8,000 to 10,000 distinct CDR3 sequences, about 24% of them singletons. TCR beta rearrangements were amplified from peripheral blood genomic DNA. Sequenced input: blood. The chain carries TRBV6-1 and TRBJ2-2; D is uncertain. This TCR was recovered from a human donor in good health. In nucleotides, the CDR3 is TGTGCCAGCAGTGAAACCCGAGCCGGGGAGCTGTTTTTT. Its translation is CASSETRAGELFF.